One TCR beta chain is described in this entry. The antigen remains undetermined. MiXCR, applied by TCRdb to the RT-PCR reads, yields one record per CDR3 protein. The table has roughly 650,000 distinct CDR3 sequences, approximately 14% seen once; the top ten hold approximately 10%. This record belongs to a study of response to subunit inactivated influenza vaccine. Broader study findings: The authors suggested that every seasonal influenza vaccination recruits few new T cells.

The CDR3 has 15 amino acids. V was trimmed by 6 bases and J by 0 bases, leaving 12 bases between them. Germline values: CDR1 MNHNS, CDR2 SASEGT. This TCR was sampled from a man aged 45-60 years who received an inactivated influenza vaccine. The gene calls are TRBV6-1 and TRBJ1-5; no definite D call. Sequencing used PBMCs from blood, obtained 11 to 12 days after vaccination. CDR3: CASRTGQYSNQPQHF. The DNA for the CDR3 is TGTGCCAGCAGAACCGGCCAGTATAGCAATCAGCCCCAGCATTTT.